The rows below give T cell receptor beta chains drawn from one sample of a study of T cell responses to AZD1222 COVID-19 vaccine. Method: immunoSEQ multiplex PCR; TCRdb's copy keeps in-frame clones and lacks some. The sample has 85,000 to 110,000 clones, 91% seen once. The sequencing used peripheral blood, collected on day 0 of AZD1222 vaccination. These receptors were obtained from an adult in good health. The CDR3 runs from the conserved cysteine through the conserved F or W. A D gene is named only where the DNA matches it firmly. Part of the rows lack a size; the others show once, few, many or a class for expanded clones.

v_call,j_call,clone_size,d_call,cdr3_nt,cdr3_aa
TRBV11-2,TRBJ1-2,.,TRBD1,TGTGCCAGCAACCACCGGGACAGGGTCGGCTACACCTTC,CASNHRDRVGYTF
TRBV6-5,TRBJ1-2,.,.,TGTGCCAGCAGGACCGACACTAACTATGGCTACACCTTC,CASRTDTNYGYTF
TRBV18,TRBJ2-7,once,.,TGTGCCAGCTCACCAAATTCGCAGGCGGAGCAGTACTTC,CASSPNSQAEQYF
TRBV5-1,TRBJ1-6,.,TRBD1,TGCGCCAGCAGCCTAACCCCGACAGGGGATTCACCCCTCCACTTT,CASSLTPTGDSPLHF
TRBV11-2,TRBJ1-2,.,.,TGTGCCAGCAGCTTAGGGAGACGGGATTCAGATGGCTACACCTTC,CASSLGRRDSDGYTF
TRBV6-1,TRBJ2-1,.,.,TGTGCCAGCAGTGAATACGGATTGGGGTCGGCCTACAATGAGCAGTTCTTC,CASSEYGLGSAYNEQFF
TRBV2,TRBJ1-5,.,.,TGTGCCAGCAGTGTTGGGAGACAGTTTAATCAGCCCCAGCATTTT,CASSVGRQFNQPQHF
TRBV7-2,TRBJ1-2,.,.,TGTGCCAGCAGCTTAGACAGAGACGCTGGCTACACCTTC,CASSLDRDAGYTF
TRBV11-1,TRBJ1-1,.,.,TGTGCCAGCAGCTTTTCAGGGTACACTGAAGCTTTCTTT,CASSFSGYTEAFF
TRBV7-9,TRBJ2-3,.,TRBD1,TGTGCCAGCAGCTTAGGGACAGGGTCAGATACGCAGTATTTT,CASSLGTGSDTQYF
TRBV25-1,TRBJ2-7,.,.,TGTGCCAGCCCTTGTCACGAGCAGTACTTC,CASPCHEQYF
TRBV24-1,TRBJ1-5,.,TRBD1,TGTGCCACCAGTGGGGGTCAGGGGGCGAATCAGCCCCAGCATTTT,CATSGGQGANQPQHF
TRBV6-1,TRBJ2-1,.,.,TGTGCCAGCAGTGAAAATTGGATCAGCGAGCAGTTCTTC,CASSENWISEQFF
TRBV5-8,TRBJ1-5,.,.,TGTGCCAGCAGCTTGTCAGGAAAGAGCAATCAGCCCCAGCATTTT,CASSLSGKSNQPQHF
TRBV5-5,TRBJ2-7,once,.,TGTGCCAGCAGCTTGGCTGGGACCGAATCCTACGAGCAGTACTTC,CASSLAGTESYEQYF
TRBV10-2,TRBJ1-1,.,TRBD1,TGCGCCAGCCGTTGGGACAGAGGCACTGAAGCTTTCTTT,CASRWDRGTEAFF
TRBV9,TRBJ2-1,.,TRBD2,TGTGCCAGCAGCGTAGCCGGACTAGCGGAACCCTACAATGAGCAGTTCTTC,CASSVAGLAEPYNEQFF
TRBV21-1,TRBJ2-4,.,.,TGTGCCAGCAGCGAATCGGAAGAAGGGAAAAACATTCAGTACTTC,CASSESEEGKNIQYF
TRBV28,TRBJ1-5,.,TRBD1,TGTGCCAGCAGGCCTGGACAGGGCGGCCAGCCCCAGCATTTT,CASRPGQGGQPQHF
TRBV2,TRBJ2-1,.,.,TGTGCCAGCAGTGTTGGGGGGCGGAGTTGGAATGAGCAGTTCTTC,CASSVGGRSWNEQFF
TRBV12-3/TRBV12-4,TRBJ2-7,.,.,TGTGCCAGCAAGGACACCGACGCCTACGAGCAGTACTTC,CASKDTDAYEQYF
TRBV27,TRBJ1-5,.,TRBD1,TGTGCCAGCAGTTTACAGGGACAGTATAGCAATCAGCCCCAGCATTTT,CASSLQGQYSNQPQHF
TRBV7-2,TRBJ2-7,.,TRBD2,TGTGCCAGCAGCTTAGGCGGGAGTGGGTCCTACGAGCAGTACTTC,CASSLGGSGSYEQYF
TRBV7-2,TRBJ2-3,.,.,TGTGCCAGCAGCTCGACTTCTTGGGCAGATACGCAGTATTTT,CASSSTSWADTQYF
TRBV21-1,TRBJ2-1,.,.,TGTGCCAGCGGACTAGCGGTCCCAGGCTCCTACAATGAGCAGTTCTTC,CASGLAVPGSYNEQFF
TRBV19,TRBJ2-3,.,.,TGTGCCAAAAACCGGGATCTGTATTTT,CAKNRDLYF
TRBV3-1/TRBV3-2,TRBJ2-7,.,TRBD2,TGTGCCAGCAGCCCCTCACTACTAGCGGGAGGCTACGAGCAGTACTTC,CASSPSLLAGGYEQYF
TRBV28,TRBJ2-5,.,.,TGTGCCAGCAGTTCCCCCCCAGGTAGAGAGACCCAGTACTTC,CASSSPPGRETQYF
TRBV7-2,TRBJ1-4,.,TRBD1,TGTGCCAGCAGCTTCCAGGGGGCTGCTAATGAAAAACTGTTTTTT,CASSFQGAANEKLFF
TRBV27,TRBJ1-4,once,.,TGTGCCAGCAGCCTCGGAGGTGATGATGAAAAACTGTTTTTT,CASSLGGDDEKLFF
TRBV6-4,TRBJ2-7,.,.,TGTGCCAGCAGTGAGGGGCCCAGTGGAGAGCAGTACTTC,CASSEGPSGEQYF